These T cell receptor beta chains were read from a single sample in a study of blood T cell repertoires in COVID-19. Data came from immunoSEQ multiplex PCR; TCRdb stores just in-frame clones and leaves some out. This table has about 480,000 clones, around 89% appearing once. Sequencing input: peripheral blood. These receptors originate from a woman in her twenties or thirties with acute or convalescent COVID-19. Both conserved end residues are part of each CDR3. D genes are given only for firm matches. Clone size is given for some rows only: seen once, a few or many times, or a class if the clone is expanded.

CDR3nt: TGTGCCAGCAGTTTAGGGTGGGGCGGCTACGAGCAGTACTTC
CDR3aa: CASSLGWGGYEQYF
j_gene: TRBJ2-7
v_gene: TRBV27
abundance: .
d_gene: .

CDR3nt: TGCGCCAGCAGCAGGGACAGGGGCCGAAACACCGGGGAGCTGTTTTTT
CDR3aa: CASSRDRGRNTGELFF
j_gene: TRBJ2-2
v_gene: TRBV5-1
abundance: .
d_gene: TRBD1

CDR3nt: TGTGCCAGCAGCGACACCCAGGGGAACCCCTACAATGAGCAGTTCTTC
CDR3aa: CASSDTQGNPYNEQFF
j_gene: TRBJ2-1
v_gene: TRBV7-8
abundance: .
d_gene: .

CDR3nt: TGTGCCAGCTCTTTAGCCCCAACTAATGAAAAACTGTTTTTT
CDR3aa: CASSLAPTNEKLFF
j_gene: TRBJ1-4
v_gene: TRBV28
abundance: .
d_gene: .

CDR3nt: TGTGCCAGTAGTATAGTGGCGGGGGCGGGAGCAGATACGCAGTATTTT
CDR3aa: CASSIVAGAGADTQYF
j_gene: TRBJ2-3
v_gene: TRBV19
abundance: .
d_gene: .

CDR3nt: TGTGCCTGGAGGGATCCCCTAGCGGGGGAGCACTACGAGCAGTACTTC
CDR3aa: CAWRDPLAGEHYEQYF
j_gene: TRBJ2-7
v_gene: TRBV30
abundance: .
d_gene: TRBD2

CDR3nt: TGTGCCAGTACCCCCCGCGCAGATACGCAGTATTTT
CDR3aa: CASTPRADTQYF
j_gene: TRBJ2-3
v_gene: TRBV12-3/TRBV12-4
abundance: once
d_gene: .

CDR3nt: TGCAGCGTCGAGTTAGCGGGAGAGTACAATGAGCAGTTCTTC
CDR3aa: CSVELAGEYNEQFF
j_gene: TRBJ2-1
v_gene: TRBV29-1
abundance: once
d_gene: TRBD2

CDR3nt: TGTGCCATTAGAGGCCTAATGGGGCCCTACGAGCAGTACTTC
CDR3aa: CAIRGLMGPYEQYF
j_gene: TRBJ2-7
v_gene: TRBV6-5
abundance: .
d_gene: .

CDR3nt: TGTGCCAGCAGTCCTCGGGACAGAAACACAGATACGCAGTATTTT
CDR3aa: CASSPRDRNTDTQYF
j_gene: TRBJ2-3
v_gene: TRBV28
abundance: .
d_gene: TRBD1

CDR3nt: TGCGCCAGCAGTATTTCCCTCCGGACAGCGAACACTGAAGCTTTCTTT
CDR3aa: CASSISLRTANTEAFF
j_gene: TRBJ1-1
v_gene: TRBV5-1
abundance: .
d_gene: .

CDR3nt: TGTGCCTGGAGTGTTAGTCGGAACACTGAAGCTTTCTTT
CDR3aa: CAWSVSRNTEAFF
j_gene: TRBJ1-1
v_gene: TRBV30
abundance: once
d_gene: .

CDR3nt: TGTGCCAGCAGCCACCTGGAGCACACAGATACGCAGTATTTT
CDR3aa: CASSHLEHTDTQYF
j_gene: TRBJ2-3
v_gene: TRBV21-1
abundance: .
d_gene: .

CDR3nt: TGTGCCAGCACCGAGGGGGAGAATACTGGCTACACCTTC
CDR3aa: CASTEGENTGYTF
j_gene: TRBJ1-2
v_gene: TRBV9
abundance: .
d_gene: .

CDR3nt: TGCGCCAGCAGCCAAGGAGTGTTACAGGGCACAGATACGCAGTATTTT
CDR3aa: CASSQGVLQGTDTQYF
j_gene: TRBJ2-3
v_gene: TRBV4-1
abundance: once
d_gene: .

CDR3nt: TGTGCCAGCAGTTTTGCAGGGGGCGTTAATGGAAACACCATATATTTT
CDR3aa: CASSFAGGVNGNTIYF
j_gene: TRBJ1-3
v_gene: TRBV28
abundance: .
d_gene: TRBD1

CDR3nt: TGTGCCAGCAGCCGGCGGGGAACCTACAATGAGCAGTTCTTC
CDR3aa: CASSRRGTYNEQFF
j_gene: TRBJ2-1
v_gene: TRBV3-1/TRBV3-2
abundance: .
d_gene: .

CDR3nt: TGTGCCAGCAGCCAAGTGAGAGCGAGCGGGAGATCTAGCACAGATACGCAGTATTTT
CDR3aa: CASSQVRASGRSSTDTQYF
j_gene: TRBJ2-3
v_gene: TRBV14
abundance: .
d_gene: TRBD2

CDR3nt: TGTGCCAGCAGCGATCAGGCAGATACGCAGTATTTT
CDR3aa: CASSDQADTQYF
j_gene: TRBJ2-3
v_gene: TRBV7-8
abundance: .
d_gene: .

CDR3nt: TGTGCCACCAGCAACCAGCGGGGCTCCTACAATGAGCAGTTCTTC
CDR3aa: CATSNQRGSYNEQFF
j_gene: TRBJ2-1
v_gene: TRBV15
abundance: .
d_gene: TRBD2

CDR3nt: TGTGCCAGCAGTTCTCCCGGGGAGCTGTTTTTT
CDR3aa: CASSSPGELFF
j_gene: TRBJ2-2
v_gene: TRBV6-2/TRBV6-3
abundance: .
d_gene: .

CDR3nt: TGTGCCAGCAGCCCGACTAGCGGGGGGCAGCAAGAGACCCAGTACTTC
CDR3aa: CASSPTSGGQQETQYF
j_gene: TRBJ2-5
v_gene: TRBV9
abundance: .
d_gene: TRBD2

CDR3nt: TGTGCCAGCAGCTCGGGCTATGGCTACACCTTC
CDR3aa: CASSSGYGYTF
j_gene: TRBJ1-2
v_gene: TRBV12-3/TRBV12-4
abundance: .
d_gene: .

CDR3nt: TGTGCCAGCTCACTGAGGGACAGCAATGAGCAGTTCTTC
CDR3aa: CASSLRDSNEQFF
j_gene: TRBJ2-1
v_gene: TRBV18
abundance: .
d_gene: TRBD1

CDR3nt: TGTGCCAGCAGACCTCGAACAGGGGGTGACACCGGGGAGCTGTTTTTT
CDR3aa: CASRPRTGGDTGELFF
j_gene: TRBJ2-2
v_gene: TRBV7-6
abundance: .
d_gene: TRBD1

CDR3nt: TGTGCCAGCAGCCATGACTACACAGATACGCAGTATTTT
CDR3aa: CASSHDYTDTQYF
j_gene: TRBJ2-3
v_gene: TRBV7-3
abundance: .
d_gene: .

CDR3nt: TGTGCCAGTGGCCCGGGACAGGGGGTGACGTACACTGAAGCTTTCTTT
CDR3aa: CASGPGQGVTYTEAFF
j_gene: TRBJ1-1
v_gene: TRBV19
abundance: .
d_gene: TRBD1